This T cell receptor beta chain was captured in a study of shared clonotypes between healthy human individuals. Adult donors, all healthy and HIV-negative, had no recent acute infections or vaccinations. TCRdb keeps only in-frame clones here, not all; method: immunoSEQ multiplex PCR. The sample includes approximately 2,300,000 clones, 85% to 95% seen only once; the top ten take 0.3% to 0.4%. Study-wide results and caveats: Among non-shared clonotypes, generation probabilities were lower than among those shared by all four donors.

On this clone itself: What it binds is unknown.

Sequenced sample: naive CD4+ T cells from PBMCs. Described subset: CD45RA+ positively selected. This clonotype originated in a man between 18 and 35 years old in good health. Some clones in this sample may be carry-over from other donors' samples.

The CDR3 DNA sequence: TGTGCCATCAGTGAGTGGTCTAGAAGCTCCTACAATGAGCAGTTCTTC. Amino acids: CAISEWSRSSYNEQFF. The gene calls are TRBV10-3 and TRBJ2-1; D gene uncertain. V lost 1 base and J 0 bases, leaving 10 bases between the germline ends. This CDR3 is built from 16 residues. From germline, CDR1 is ENHRY and CDR2 SYGVKD.